The 8 T cell receptor beta chains below were found in one sample sequenced in a study of CXCR3-negative and CXCR3-positive naive CD8 T cells. UMI-labeled TRB cDNA libraries were prepared by 5' RACE. TCRdb re-called the 5' RACE reads; one entry per CDR3 protein, DNA not given. Its table records some 140,000 distinct CDR3 sequences. Their antigens are not known. Study results and caveats: For CXCR3-positive naive cells, TRB CDR3s were more hydrophobic than those of CXCR3-negative naive cells.

The sample was naive CXCR3+ CD8+ T cells from blood. Subset given: CD45RO-CCR7+CD27+CD95- naive CD8+ T cells expressing CXCR3 (TNR3+). These receptors were collected from a human donor in good health. Some clones in this sample may be carry-over from other donors' samples.

The rearrangement links TRBV28 to TRBJ1-5. The CDR3 is 15 amino acids. In germline, CDR1 is MDHEN, CDR2 SYDVKM. This CDR3 reads CASTIGLNSNQPQHF. The full variable domain, its missing parts supplied by reference TRBV28 and TRBJ1-5, is DVKVTQSSRYLVKRTGEKVFLECVQDMDHENMFWYRQDPGLGLRLIYFSYDVKMKEKGDIPEGYSVSREKKERFSLILESASTNQTSMYLCASTIGLNSNQPQHFGDGTRLSIL.

This rearrangement joins TRBV7-6 to TRBJ2-7; TCRdb lists TRBD1, though no DNA is available to test this call. CDR1 is SGHVS, CDR2 FNYEAQ, per germline. The CDR3 has 19 amino acids. The CDR3 is CASSPMAWGAGAFSYEQYF.

The chain has TRBV20-1 and TRBJ2-7; the D gene TCRdb calls, TRBD2, cannot be checked with no DNA. CDR1 is DFQATT, CDR2 SNEGSKA, per germline (reference sequence). The CDR3 runs 13 residues. CDR3 sequence reads: CSARDSGHYEQYF.

V usage is TRBV7-9 and J usage is TRBJ1-1. In germline, CDR1 is SEHNR, CDR2 FQNEAQ (reference sequence). CDR3 length: 15 residues. This CDR3 is CASSLGRGVNTEAFF.

The chain employs TRBV19 and TRBJ1-2; TCRdb outputs TRBD1, but without DNA this stays unchecked. Germline lookup yields CDR1 LNHDA and CDR2 SQIVND (reference sequence). The CDR3 contains 15 residues. CDR3 protein: CASSRGAATNYGYTF.

The rearrangement joins TRBV7-9 to TRBJ2-3; TCRdb's D call of TRBD1 is untestable without DNA. Germline V lookup: CDR1 SEHNR, CDR2 FQNEAQ (reference sequence). The CDR3 is 13 residues long. The CDR3: CASSSSRSGGQYF.

This chain links TRBV20-1 with TRBJ1-6; TCRdb's D call of TRBD1 is untestable without DNA. The germline V gene encodes CDR1 DFQATT and CDR2 SNEGSKA (reference sequence). This CDR3 contains 13 residues. CDR3 sequence: CSAPTGDNSPLHF.

The chain joins TRBV4-3 to TRBJ2-1; the D gene TCRdb calls, TRBD1, cannot be checked with no DNA. This CDR3 spans 16 amino acids. Germline CDR1 reads LGHNA; CDR2 reads YSLEER. CDR3 region: CASSQDRGRYYNEQFF.